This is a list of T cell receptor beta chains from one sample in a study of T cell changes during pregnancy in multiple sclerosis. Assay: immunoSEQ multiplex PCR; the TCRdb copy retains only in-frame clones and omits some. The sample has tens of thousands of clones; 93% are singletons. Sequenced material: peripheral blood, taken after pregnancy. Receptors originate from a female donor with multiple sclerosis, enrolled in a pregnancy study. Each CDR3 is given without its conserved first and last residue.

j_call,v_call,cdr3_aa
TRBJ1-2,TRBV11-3,ASMGDSNYGYT
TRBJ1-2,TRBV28,ASSVAPTNYGYT
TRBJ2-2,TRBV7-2,ASSFSGGELF
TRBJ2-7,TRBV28,ASSRGTSGPISYEQY
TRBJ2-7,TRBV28,ASRRTGGLHEQY
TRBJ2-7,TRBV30,AWSVEVREQY
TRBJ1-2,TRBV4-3,ASSQVTGQARYT
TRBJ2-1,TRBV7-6,ASSLGEVPNEQF
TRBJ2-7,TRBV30,AWSPYGLAGNYEQY
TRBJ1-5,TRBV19,ASSIVGGGNQPQH
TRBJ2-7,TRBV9,ASSVLIRGEQY
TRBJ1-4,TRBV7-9,ASSPRTGIANEKLF
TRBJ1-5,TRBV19,ASSMGQGDQPQH
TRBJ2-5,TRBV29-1,SVGDRDETQY
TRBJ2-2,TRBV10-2,ASSVAGNTGELF
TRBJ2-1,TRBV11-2,ASSSPRRGYRSYNEQF
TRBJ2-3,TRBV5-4,ASSLSSSTDTQY
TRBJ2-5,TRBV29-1,SVHGTSGRVVQY
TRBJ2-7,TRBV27,ASRLTSGRSYEQY
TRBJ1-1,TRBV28,ASRPGGTEAF